Shown below are 15 T cell receptor beta chains from a single sample sequenced in a study of radiotherapy plus CTLA-4 blockade in lung cancer. TCRdb's table, derived via immunoSEQ multiplex PCR, lists solely in-frame clones and lacks some. The sample gives 30,000 to 45,000 clones, around 77% of which show up once; approximately 11% is in the top ten. The source was peripheral blood, collected from a patient treated with radiotherapy plus ipilimumab. These receptors were obtained from a human donor with non-small cell lung cancer who had stable disease on radiotherapy plus ipilimumab.

This clone was found once. The chain uses TRBV6-6 and TRBJ1-2; TRBD1 aligns across 9 bases. This CDR3 has 15 amino acids. After removal of 0 bases from V and 7 bases from J, the junction contained 6 bases not matched to a gene. CDR1 and CDR2 from the germline V gene are MNHNY and SVGAGI (reference sequence). The CDR3, as DNA: TGTGCCAGCAGTTACTCGGGGACAGGGACCTCTGGCTACACCTTC. Translated: CASSYSGTGTSGYTF.

There are a few counts of this clone. The chain uses TRBV15 and TRBJ1-1; 8 nucleotides line up with TRBD1. With V trimmed by 3 bases and J by 5 bases, 5 bases remained unmatched. Germline V gene data show CDR1 as LNHNV and CDR2 as YYDKDF (reference sequence). This CDR3 contains 14 residues. DNA of the CDR3: TGTGCCACCAGCAGGGGGGACAGGAGGACTGAAGCTTTCTTT. This gives the protein CATSRGDRRTEAFF.

This clone came up a few times. In DNA form, the CDR3 reads TGTGCCAGCAGTGGCAGTCACCAGCGGGGGCAGTACTTC. Translating it yields CASSGSHQRGQYF. This chain links TRBV6-1 with TRBJ2-7; the match to TRBD2 covers 7 bases. This CDR3 region has 13 residues. From germline, CDR1 is MNHNS and CDR2 SASEGT. J gave up 9 bases and V 4 bases, and 9 bases lay outside the gene matches.

This chain's CDR3 is CASSIEGGEGGYTF. The CDR3 bases are TGTGCCAGTAGTATTGAAGGGGGCGAGGGCGGCTACACCTTC. This chain connects TRBV19 to TRBJ1-2, with TRBD1 identical over 7 bases. V lost 3 bases to trimming and J lost 8 bases; unmatched junction nucleotides: 9. The CDR3 runs to 14 residues. Germline lookup yields CDR1 LNHDA and CDR2 SQIVND (reference sequence).

The chain uses TRBV7-3 and TRBJ2-1; D call uncertain. The CDR3 totals 14 residues. Trimming pared 5 bases from V and 4 bases from J, leaving 12 bases between. Germline V lookup: CDR1 SGHTA, CDR2 FQGTGA. CDR3 sequence reads: CASSPSRVYNEQFF. Written as DNA, the CDR3 is TGTGCCAGCAGCCCCTCCCGGGTGTACAATGAGCAGTTCTTC.

This clone was found once. The J gene is TRBJ1-2, the V gene TRBV18; D is perhaps TRBD1 (6 bases). The germline V gene has CDR1 KGHSH and CDR2 LQKENI. Trimming removed 0 bases from V and 4 bases from J, with 12 bases in between. The CDR3 has 15 residues. The CDR3 loop reads CASSPPERGAYGYTF. CDR3 nucleotide sequence: TGTGCCAGCTCACCACCGGAGCGGGGGGCCTATGGCTACACCTTC.

V is TRBV7-8 and J is TRBJ2-1; 8 bases are a match to TRBD1. The CDR3 contains 13 residues. With V trimmed by 3 bases and J by 10 bases, 5 bases remained unmatched. CDR1 SGHVS and CDR2 FQNEAQ come from the germline V gene. This chain's CDR3 is CASSFDSGGEQFF. The CDR3 DNA sequence: TGTGCCAGCAGCTTTGATTCAGGGGGCGAGCAGTTCTTC.

The rearrangement uses TRBV5-5 and TRBJ2-7, with 7 bases that match TRBD1. The V gene's germline CDR1 is SGHKS and CDR2 YYEKEE (reference sequence). Trimming cost V 4 bases and J 4 bases; bases outside gene matches: 14. The CDR3 has 16 residues. CDR3 protein: CASSPGRTGQKYEQYF. DNA of the CDR3: TGTGCCAGCAGCCCGGGGAGAACGGGACAGAAGTACGAGCAGTACTTC.

This sequence joins TRBV7-8 and TRBJ1-1; 7 positions agree with TRBD1. Trimming at V came to 1 base and at J to 5 bases, leaving 7 bases not matched to a gene. CDR1 SGHVS and CDR2 FQNEAQ come from the germline V gene. The length of the CDR3 is 15 residues. DNA of the CDR3: TGTGCCAGCAGCTTAGAAGCCAGGGGGTTTACTGAAGCTTTCTTT. Translated, it gives CASSLEARGFTEAFF.

Points on this clone: The germline gene is not matched at one end of the junction; a read error may be the cause. The CDR3 loop reads CASSDPRGARTF. In DNA form, the CDR3 reads TGTGCCAGCAGTGATCCTCGGGGGGCGCGGACATTC. The chain combines TRBV2 with TRBJ2-7, with D possibly matching TRBD2 (7 bases). The CDR3 is 12 residues long. From germline, CDR1 is SNHLY and CDR2 FYNNEI.

This chain uses TRBV30 with TRBJ2-1, with D tentatively TRBD2 (5 bases). The CDR3 is 12 residues long. Trimming removed 5 bases from V and 11 bases from J, with 16 bases in between. CDR1 and CDR2 (germline): GTSNPN, SVGIG (reference sequence). The CDR3 region is CAWGRQTDKQFF. CDR3 DNA: TGTGCCTGGGGGAGACAAACAGACAAGCAGTTCTTC.

This clone came up once. The rearrangement links TRBV19 to TRBJ2-3, with D maybe TRBD2 (6 bases). This CDR3 comprises 14 residues. Germline values: CDR1 LNHDA, CDR2 SQIVND (reference sequence). Trimming pared 5 bases from V and 2 bases from J, leaving 11 bases between. In nucleotides, the CDR3 is TGTGCCAGTAGTCGTAGCGGAGACACAGATACGCAGTATTTT. Amino acid sequence: CASSRSGDTDTQYF.

The chain links TRBV6-1 to TRBJ1-1; TRBD1 aligns across 7 bases. V dropped 7 bases and J dropped 2; count of bases not matched to a gene: 7. Per the germline V gene, CDR1 is MNHNS and CDR2 is SASEGT. The CDR3 spans 14 residues. The CDR3 protein is CASIPGTANTEAFF. CDR3 in DNA: TGTGCCAGCATCCCCGGGACAGCTAACACTGAAGCTTTCTTT.

The J gene is TRBJ1-2, the V gene TRBV10-2; D not resolved. Germline assignment: CDR1 WSHSY and CDR2 SAAADI. CDR3 size: 11 residues. V shed 6 bases and J shed 14 bases, with 16 bases lying between them. The CDR3 spells CASSLGEAFTF. The CDR3 DNA is TGCGCCAGCAGCCTTGGGGAGGCCTTTACCTTC.

V usage is TRBV11-1 and J usage is TRBJ1-2; D is unresolved. Trimming removed 5 bases at V and 1 base at J, with 8 bases between. This CDR3 has 13 amino acids. Germline CDR1 reads SGHAT; CDR2 reads FQDESV (reference sequence). CDR3 region: CASSLASNYGYTF. DNA for the CDR3: TGTGCCAGCAGCCTGGCAAGTAACTATGGCTACACCTTC.